A selection of T cell receptor beta chains follows, all from one sample in a study of cytotoxic CD8 clonotypes in ibrutinib-treated CLL. Clones were sequenced by immunoSEQ multiplex PCR, and TCRdb holds only the in-frame ones, with some missing. The sample lists 150,000 or so clones, 84% occurring once. This specimen consisted of PBMCs, obtained after 24 months of ibrutinib treatment. The source is a human donor with chronic lymphocytic leukemia. Each CDR3 is given with its conserved first and last residue. Each record gives: J gene, V gene, D gene, clone size, CDR3 protein, CDR3 DNA. The D gene is left open where the match is weak. Clone size is not always given. Where it is, it says once, few, many or a class for expanded clones.

TRBJ2-5,TRBV9,TRBD1,.,CASIKGDSQETQYF,TGTGCCAGCATCAAGGGGGACAGTCAAGAGACCCAGTACTTC
TRBJ2-1,TRBV7-2,TRBD1,.,CASSDRDRFNEQFF,TGTGCCAGCAGCGACCGGGACAGGTTCAATGAGCAGTTCTTC
TRBJ2-7,TRBV9,.,once,CASSASRSGSYEQYF,TGTGCCAGCAGCGCCTCTCGTAGCGGATCCTACGAGCAGTACTTC
TRBJ2-3,TRBV2,.,.,CASSELGGTDTQYF,TGTGCCAGCAGTGAACTGGGGGGCACAGATACGCAGTATTTT
TRBJ2-3,TRBV29-1,TRBD2,.,CSVVLLAGVADTQYF,TGCAGCGTTGTTTTACTAGCGGGAGTGGCGGATACGCAGTATTTT
TRBJ1-4,TRBV5-1,TRBD1,.,CASSGTGSTTNEKLFF,TGCGCCAGCAGCGGGACAGGCTCAACGACTAATGAAAAACTGTTTTTT
TRBJ2-1,TRBV7-2,.,.,CASSLLRSEQFF,TGTGCCAGCAGCTTACTCCGTAGTGAGCAGTTCTTC
TRBJ1-5,TRBV4-2,TRBD1,.,CASSQGAGTGDNQPQHF,TGTGCCAGCAGCCAAGGTGCCGGGACAGGTGACAATCAGCCCCAGCATTTT
TRBJ2-5,TRBV18,.,.,CASSPDRSETQYF,TGTGCCAGCTCACCGGACCGGTCGGAGACCCAGTACTTC
TRBJ1-1,TRBV5-5,.,.,CASSFDRSEAFF,TGTGCCAGCAGCTTCGACAGGAGTGAAGCTTTCTTT
TRBJ2-7,TRBV27,.,.,CASPHYEQYF,TGTGCCAGCCCACACTACGAGCAGTACTTC
TRBJ1-2,TRBV19,.,.,CASSTTGNYGYTF,TGTGCCAGTAGTACGACAGGCAACTATGGCTACACCTTC
TRBJ1-1,TRBV10-3,TRBD1,.,CATAGTGSVGTEAFF,TGTGCCACGGCCGGGACAGGATCGGTGGGCACTGAAGCTTTCTTT
TRBJ1-5,TRBV27,TRBD1,.,CASSPQTGFQPQHF,TGTGCCAGCAGTCCCCAGACAGGGTTTCAGCCCCAGCATTTT
TRBJ1-6,TRBV6-6,.,.,CASSYPTDSPLHF,TGTGCCAGCAGTTACCCTACGGACTCACCCCTCCACTTT
TRBJ2-7,TRBV15,.,.,CATSRDYVREQYF,TGTGCCACCAGCAGAGATTATGTCAGGGAGCAGTACTTC
TRBJ2-7,TRBV29-1,TRBD1,.,CSVDRQGVGKEQYF,TGCAGCGTAGACAGACAGGGGGTGGGGAAGGAGCAGTACTTC
TRBJ2-1,TRBV9,TRBD2,once,CASSPIAGSYNEQFF,TGTGCCAGCAGCCCCATAGCGGGAAGCTACAATGAGCAGTTCTTC
TRBJ1-3,TRBV7-2,.,.,CASSLEPSSGNTIYF,TGTGCCAGCAGCTTAGAGCCAAGCTCTGGAAACACCATATATTTT
TRBJ1-5,TRBV5-1,.,.,CASSLSGMSNQPQHF,TGCGCCAGCAGCTTATCAGGGATGAGTAATCAGCCCCAGCATTTT
TRBJ1-2,TRBV15,.,.,CATSRGSGVDGYTF,TGTGCCACCAGCAGAGGATCGGGGGTCGACGGCTACACCTTC
TRBJ2-3,TRBV7-8,.,once,CASSRGDNTDTQYF,TGTGCCAGCAGTCGCGGAGACAACACAGATACGCAGTATTTT
TRBJ2-7,TRBV7-9,TRBD2,.,CASSSGVSGRAYEQYF,TGTGCCAGCAGCTCCGGTGTTAGCGGGAGGGCCTACGAGCAGTACTTC
TRBJ1-4,TRBV7-2,.,.,CASSLNRHEKLFF,TGTGCCAGCAGCTTGAACAGGCATGAAAAACTGTTTTTT
TRBJ1-5,TRBV7-9,.,.,CASSLGQATSNQPQHF,TGTGCCAGCAGCTTAGGACAGGCGACCTCAAATCAGCCCCAGCATTTT
TRBJ1-5,TRBV7-9,TRBD1,.,CASSLVVGTGGNQPQHF,TGTGCCAGCAGCTTAGTGGTCGGGACAGGGGGAAATCAGCCCCAGCATTTT
TRBJ2-2,TRBV5-1,.,.,CASSFPQGEANTGELFF,TGCGCCAGCAGCTTCCCGCAGGGTGAGGCGAACACCGGGGAGCTGTTTTTT
TRBJ1-2,TRBV7-9,TRBD1,few,CASSSLTGDRVPYGYTF,TGTGCCAGCAGCTCCCTCACAGGGGACAGGGTCCCTTATGGCTACACCTTC
TRBJ2-7,TRBV28,TRBD2,.,CASSPIAGGSYEQYF,TGTGCCAGCAGTCCCATAGCGGGAGGGAGCTACGAGCAGTACTTC
TRBJ1-3,TRBV5-1,.,once,CASRVQISGNTIYF,TGCGCCAGCAGAGTCCAGATCTCTGGAAACACCATATATTTT
TRBJ1-1,TRBV9,.,.,CASSAGGEVTEAFF,TGTGCCAGCAGCGCCGGCGGGGAGGTAACTGAAGCTTTCTTT
TRBJ2-2,TRBV28,.,.,CASRFTNTGELFF,TGTGCCAGCCGATTTACGAACACCGGGGAGCTGTTTTTT
TRBJ2-1,TRBV6-5,TRBD1,.,CASSYTGQGNEQFF,TGTGCCAGCAGTTATACCGGACAGGGTAATGAGCAGTTCTTC
TRBJ1-1,TRBV9,TRBD1,once,CASSAVDRGNTEAFF,TGTGCCAGCAGCGCAGTCGACAGGGGCAACACTGAAGCTTTCTTT
TRBJ2-7,TRBV5-6,.,.,CASSSTEYEQYF,TGTGCCAGCAGCTCAACAGAATACGAGCAGTACTTC
TRBJ1-4,TRBV9,.,.,CASSVGGEDEKLFF,TGTGCCAGCAGCGTCGGGGGTGAGGATGAAAAACTGTTTTTT
TRBJ1-3,TRBV30,.,.,CAWSQDSTGNTIYF,TGTGCCTGGAGTCAAGACAGTACTGGAAACACCATATATTTT
TRBJ2-1,TRBV7-6,TRBD1,.,CASSSSTGVGNEQFF,TGTGCCAGCAGCTCCTCGACAGGGGTGGGTAATGAGCAGTTCTTC
TRBJ2-5,TRBV7-2,TRBD2,once,CASSLGLAGGQETQYF,TGTGCCAGCAGCTTAGGACTAGCGGGGGGGCAGGAGACCCAGTACTTC
TRBJ2-7,TRBV7-2,.,few,CASSPRRTVGTQYF,TGTGCCAGCAGCCCTCGGCGGACTGTAGGCACGCAGTACTTC
TRBJ1-3,TRBV14,.,.,CASSQPGNSGNTIYF,TGTGCCAGCAGCCAACCTGGGAACTCTGGAAACACCATATATTTT
TRBJ2-7,TRBV28,.,.,CASSPQGRGQYF,TGTGCCAGCAGTCCTCAGGGTAGAGGGCAGTACTTC
TRBJ2-3,TRBV4-3,.,few,CASSQDWGQAQYF,TGCGCCAGCAGCCAAGATTGGGGGCAGGCGCAGTATTTT
TRBJ1-5,TRBV18,TRBD1,once,CASSPGSGGLQPQHF,TGTGCCAGCTCACCAGGATCAGGGGGCCTTCAGCCCCAGCATTTT
TRBJ2-7,TRBV25-1,.,.,CASSEIGVRGQYF,TGTGCCAGCAGTGAAATAGGGGTTCGGGGGCAGTACTTC